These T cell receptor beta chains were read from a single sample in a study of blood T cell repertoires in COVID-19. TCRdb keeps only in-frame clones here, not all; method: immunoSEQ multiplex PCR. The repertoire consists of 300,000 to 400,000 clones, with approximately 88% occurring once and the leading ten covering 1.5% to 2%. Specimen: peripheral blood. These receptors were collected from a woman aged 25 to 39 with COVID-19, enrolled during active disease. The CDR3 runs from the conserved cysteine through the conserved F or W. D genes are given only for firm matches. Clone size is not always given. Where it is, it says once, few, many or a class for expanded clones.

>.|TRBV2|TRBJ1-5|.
TGTGCCAGCAGACTGTTTGAGAGCAATCAGCCCCAGCATTTT
CASRLFESNQPQHF
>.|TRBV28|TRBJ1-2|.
TGTGCCAGCAGTTTTAGCCGTCGTCCAGGCTACACCTTC
CASSFSRRPGYTF
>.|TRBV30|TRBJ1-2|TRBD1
TGTGCCGGCTCTACAGGGGTCTGGGATGGCTACACCTTC
CAGSTGVWDGYTF
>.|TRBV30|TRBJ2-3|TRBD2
TGTGCCCTGAGAGTGGCGGGGGGGCACACAGATACGCAGTATTTT
CALRVAGGHTDTQYF
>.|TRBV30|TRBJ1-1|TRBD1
TGTGCCTGGGACAGGGACAACACTGAAGCTTTCTTT
CAWDRDNTEAFF
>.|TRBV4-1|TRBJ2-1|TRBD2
TGCGCCAGCAGCCAAGGCGGACTAGCGGGGGGGCCTAGCTCCTACAATGAGCAGTTCTTC
CASSQGGLAGGPSSYNEQFF
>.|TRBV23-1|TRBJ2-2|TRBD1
TGCGCCAGCAACCCCAAGACAGGGAGAGACACCGGGGAGCTGTTTTTT
CASNPKTGRDTGELFF
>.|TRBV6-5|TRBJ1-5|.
TGTGCCAGCAGTTCCCTCGGGAGGGTCGGTCAGCCCCAGCATTTT
CASSSLGRVGQPQHF
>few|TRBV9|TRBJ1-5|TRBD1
TGTGCCAGCAGCTCCTCCGACAGGGGAGGGCAGCCCCAGCATTTT
CASSSSDRGGQPQHF
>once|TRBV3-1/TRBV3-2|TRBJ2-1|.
TGTGCCAGCACACCCAGGGAACGAAGTGATCGGCAGTTCTTC
CASTPRERSDRQFF
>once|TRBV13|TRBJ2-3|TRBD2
TGTGCCAGCAGCTTATTGTCGGGGACTAGCTCGACGCAGTATTTT
CASSLLSGTSSTQYF
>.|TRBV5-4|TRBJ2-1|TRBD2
TGTGCCAGCACCTATGGGCTAGCGGGGGGGCGCTCCTACAATGAGCAGTTCTTC
CASTYGLAGGRSYNEQFF
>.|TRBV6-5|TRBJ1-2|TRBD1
TGTGCCAGCAGCCGGACAGGGGATAACTATGGCTACACCTTC
CASSRTGDNYGYTF
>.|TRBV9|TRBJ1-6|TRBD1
TGTGCCAGCAGCGTAGTAGGACAGGGGGCACCCCTCCACTTT
CASSVVGQGAPLHF
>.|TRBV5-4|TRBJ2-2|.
TGTGCCAGCACACCAGGGGTCGGAGGCGGGGAGCTGTTTTTT
CASTPGVGGGELFF
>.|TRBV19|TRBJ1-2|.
TGTGCCAGTAGTATTCCAGCCGGCCAGGCCCCTGGGGGCTACACCTTC
CASSIPAGQAPGGYTF
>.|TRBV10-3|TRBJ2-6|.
TGTGCCACCCCGAGAGGGCACTCTGGGGCCAACGTCCTGACTTTC
CATPRGHSGANVLTF
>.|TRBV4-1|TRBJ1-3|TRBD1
TGCGCCAGCAGCCGAGGGACAGGGGGCTCTGGAAACACCATATATTTT
CASSRGTGGSGNTIYF
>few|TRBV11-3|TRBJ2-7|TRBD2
TGTGCCAGCAGATCGCCGGGACTAGCAGAGCAGTACTTC
CASRSPGLAEQYF
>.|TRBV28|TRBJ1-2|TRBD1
TGTGCCAGCAGTTCCTCGGGACAGAACTATGGCTACACCTTC
CASSSSGQNYGYTF
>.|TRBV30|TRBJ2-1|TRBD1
TGTGCCTGGGAAGCAGGGGGCATGTACAATGAGCAGTTCTTC
CAWEAGGMYNEQFF
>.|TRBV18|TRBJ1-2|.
TGTGCCAGCTCACCCCCCTATGATACTGGCTACACCTTC
CASSPPYDTGYTF
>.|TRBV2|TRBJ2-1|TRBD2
TGTGCCAGCAGTGACAGACTAGCGGACAATGAGCAGTTCTTC
CASSDRLADNEQFF
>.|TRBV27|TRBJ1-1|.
TGTGCCAGCAGTTTATTAGGGGCCAGAAACACTGAAGCTTTCTTT
CASSLLGARNTEAFF
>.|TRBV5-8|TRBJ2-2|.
TGTGCCAGCAGCTTAGGTGACAGATACACCGGGGAGCTGTTTTTT
CASSLGDRYTGELFF
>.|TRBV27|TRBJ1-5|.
TGTGCCAGCAGTCCTTGGACAGCTAGCAATCAGCCCCAGCATTTT
CASSPWTASNQPQHF
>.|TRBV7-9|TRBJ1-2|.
TGTGCCAGCAGCCCTGGCGGGGGTAACTATGGCTACACCTTC
CASSPGGGNYGYTF
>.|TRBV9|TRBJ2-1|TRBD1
TGTGCCAGCAGCGTAGGGACAGGGACTTACAATGAGCAGTTCTTC
CASSVGTGTYNEQFF
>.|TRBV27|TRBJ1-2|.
TGTGCCAGCAGTTTGATTCAGGGAGGTGGCTACACCTTC
CASSLIQGGGYTF
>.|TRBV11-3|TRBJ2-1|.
TGTGCCAGCGGCGGGCAGAAGTCCTACAATGAGCAGTTCTTC
CASGGQKSYNEQFF
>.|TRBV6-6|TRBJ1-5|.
TGTGCCAGCACCGAAGACAGCCTCCCTCAGCCCCAGCATTTT
CASTEDSLPQPQHF
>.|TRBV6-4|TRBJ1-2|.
TGTGCCAGCAGTGAGGAGGGTTTGGACAACTATGGCTACACCTTC
CASSEEGLDNYGYTF
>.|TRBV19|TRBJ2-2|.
TGTGCCAGTAGCCAGCAGGGCGCCGGGGAGCTGTTTTTT
CASSQQGAGELFF
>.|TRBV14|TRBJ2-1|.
TGTGCCAGCAGCCAAGAGGGGCCCTCAGGGACCTACAATGAGCAGTTCTTC
CASSQEGPSGTYNEQFF
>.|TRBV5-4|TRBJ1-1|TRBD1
TGTGCCAGCAGCCAAACAGGGGGCACTGAAGCTTTCTTT
CASSQTGGTEAFF
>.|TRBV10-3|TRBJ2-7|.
TGTGCCATCGGCAGGCAGGCCCCCCAACCCCACGAGCAGTACTTC
CAIGRQAPQPHEQYF
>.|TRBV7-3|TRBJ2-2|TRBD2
TGTGCCAGCAGCTTGACTAGCGGGGATACCGGGGAGCTGTTTTTT
CASSLTSGDTGELFF
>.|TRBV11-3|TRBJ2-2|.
TGTGCCAGCAGCTCCGCCGCGGTAGGGAGTTGGAACACCGGGGAGCTGTTTTTT
CASSSAAVGSWNTGELFF
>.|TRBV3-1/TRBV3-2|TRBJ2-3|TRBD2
TGTGCCAGCAGCCAAGACTGGCTAGCGGGCACAGATACGCAGTATTTT
CASSQDWLAGTDTQYF
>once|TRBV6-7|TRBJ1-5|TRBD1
TGTGCCAGCAGTACAGGGGGCGGACAGCCCCAGCATTTT
CASSTGGGQPQHF
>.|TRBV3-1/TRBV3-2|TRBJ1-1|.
TGTGCCAGCAGCCACGACAGTCGGAACACTGAAGCTTTCTTT
CASSHDSRNTEAFF
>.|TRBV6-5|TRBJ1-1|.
TGTGCCAGCAGTACACGGCAGGGCCGGAACACTGAAGCTTTCTTT
CASSTRQGRNTEAFF
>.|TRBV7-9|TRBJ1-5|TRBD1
TGTGCCAGCAGCGGGGATGGACAGGGCTTACAGCCCCAGCATTTT
CASSGDGQGLQPQHF
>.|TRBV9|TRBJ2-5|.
TGTGCCAGCAGCGGGGCAGGGCCAGGAGAGACCCAGTACTTC
CASSGAGPGETQYF
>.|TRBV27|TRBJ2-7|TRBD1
TGTGCCAGCAGTTTAAGTAGGGGACAGGCACCCTACGAGCAGTACTTC
CASSLSRGQAPYEQYF
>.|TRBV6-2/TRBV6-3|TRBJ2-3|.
TGTGCCAGCAGTTCCTCTCCTCGGGGGACTTTCAATACAGATACGCAGTATTTT
CASSSSPRGTFNTDTQYF
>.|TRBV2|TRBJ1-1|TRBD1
TGTGCCAGCAGTGCTTCGACAGGGGGCACTGAAGCTTTCTTT
CASSASTGGTEAFF
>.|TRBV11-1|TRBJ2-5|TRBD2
TGTGCCAGCAGCTTAGCGCCTAGCGGGGGGGCCCGAGAGACCCAGTACTTC
CASSLAPSGGARETQYF
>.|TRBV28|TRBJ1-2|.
TGTGCCAGCAGTTTGTCGCGATATGGCTACACCTTC
CASSLSRYGYTF
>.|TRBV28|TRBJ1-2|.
TGTGCCAGTATTATCGGGGTCGGACGAAACTATGGCTACACCTTC
CASIIGVGRNYGYTF
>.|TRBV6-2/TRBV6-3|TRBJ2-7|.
TGTGCCAGCAGTTACGTAGGGGGTAACGAGCAGTACTTC
CASSYVGGNEQYF